This TCR beta chain was sequenced during a study of T-cell memory formation after mild COVID-19. UMIs and sample barcodes were carried by the TCR alpha and TCR beta cDNA libraries that 5'RACE produced using constant-segment primers. TCRdb re-analysed the 5' RACE reads in MiXCR, keeping a single row per CDR3 protein. The table records 110,000 to 150,000 distinct CDR3 sequences, 20% to 25% of them present only once. The study, taken as a whole, reports: Among contracting clones, CD4+ were mainly CM/EM and CD8+ enriched in EMRA. A balance of CD4 and CD8 characterized clones contracting day 15 to 85, whereas later expanders leaned CD4+.

The V gene lost 2 bases and the J gene lost 5 bases, with 10 bases spanning the gap. CDR1 is KGHSH and CDR2 is LQKENI in the germline V gene. This CDR3 has 13 amino acids. A word on this clonotype: The antigen is unknown.

This chain connects TRBV18 to TRBJ2-7; no clear D. The sample comprised PBMCs or a T cell subset sorted from them (not recorded which). The clonotype originates from an adult woman who had mild COVID-19 (a few samples of this study predate the infection). Cell type and time point are not known. The CDR3 region has the DNA TGTGCCAGCTCACCATCCGGTCTGGACGAGCAGTACTTC. It encodes CASSPSGLDEQYF.